Below, one T cell receptor (beta chain) is given with its context. What it recognizes is unknown. A second PCR, run for roughly 7 to 12 cycles, used a sample-barcoded 5' primer plus a J-beta primer mix. Using its own MiXCR run on the 5' RACE reads, TCRdb lists one record per CDR3 protein. The data hold about a million distinct CDR3 sequences, with just over 50% observed a single time. The CDR3 is 14 residues long. Germline-derived CDR1 and CDR2 are SGHVS and FNYEAQ. Unmatched junction bases numbered 4, after V lost 4 bases and J lost 8 bases. The sample is drawn from a study of blood T cells in healthy people across ages. Overall study findings and caveats: TCR beta diversity tracked closely with naive T cell percentage.

There were healthy Caucasian individuals from Russia, aged roughly 6 to 100, serving as donors. No fewer than 5 micrograms of total RNA were isolated from every sample. This receptor was obtained from a woman aged 60 to 75 in good health. Input material: blood. The V call is TRBV7-6, the J call TRBJ1-6; 8 bases align to TRBD1. Here the CDR3 DNA reads TGTGCCAGCAGCTCGACAGGGGAGTATTCACCCCTCCACTTT. Amino acids: CASSSTGEYSPLHF.